Listed below are T cell receptor beta chains from one sample, sequenced in a study of blood T cell repertoires in COVID-19. TCRdb's copy holds only in-frame clones and misses some; the assay was immunoSEQ multiplex PCR. The sample contains about 230,000 clones, 85% to 90% of which appear only once. The source material was peripheral blood. These TCRs come from a middle-aged man with COVID-19, enrolled during active disease. The CDR3 runs from the conserved cysteine through the conserved F or W. A D gene is named only where the DNA matches it firmly. Rows may omit the clone size; those that give it use once, few, many or a size class.

clone_size,j_call,d_call,v_call,cdr3_nt,cdr3_aa
.,TRBJ2-1,.,TRBV18,TGTGCCAGCTCACCTCAAGGGACTGGGGGAGCGTACAATGAGCAGTTCTTC,CASSPQGTGGAYNEQFF
.,TRBJ1-1,.,TRBV6-1,TGTGCCAGCAGTGAAGCGGCGGGGGGCGGTCTCGAAGCTTTCTTT,CASSEAAGGGLEAFF
.,TRBJ1-3,.,TRBV19,TGTGCCAGTAGTATAAGAGTTTCTGGAAACACCATATATTTT,CASSIRVSGNTIYF
once,TRBJ2-1,.,TRBV9,TGTGCCAGCAGCGTAGTTGGTAGCGGTTACAATGAGCAGTTCTTC,CASSVVGSGYNEQFF
few,TRBJ2-1,TRBD1,TRBV23-1,TGCGCCAGCAGTCAATCAGACCCCCGGGACAGCCACTACGATGAGCAGTTCTTC,CASSQSDPRDSHYDEQFF
.,TRBJ2-3,TRBD1,TRBV29-1,TGCAGCGTTGGGGAGGGACAGGGAATAGATACGCAGTATTTT,CSVGEGQGIDTQYF
.,TRBJ2-3,TRBD2,TRBV29-1,TGCAGCGTTGCCAGCGGGAGTACTCGCGGGCAGTATTTT,CSVASGSTRGQYF
once,TRBJ1-3,.,TRBV6-6,TGTGCCAGCAGTTACTCAATCGGGGGGAACACCATATATTTT,CASSYSIGGNTIYF
.,TRBJ1-2,TRBD1,TRBV11-2,TGTGCCAGCAGCCCCGACAGGGACTATGGCTACACCTTC,CASSPDRDYGYTF
.,TRBJ1-6,.,TRBV5-6,TGTGCCAGCAGCTTGGCGGCTTTTGCGGCAGGGCCTAATTCACCCCTCCACTTT,CASSLAAFAAGPNSPLHF
.,TRBJ1-2,.,TRBV10-3,TGTGCCATCAGTGAGTATCGGACAGACTATGGCTACACCTTC,CAISEYRTDYGYTF